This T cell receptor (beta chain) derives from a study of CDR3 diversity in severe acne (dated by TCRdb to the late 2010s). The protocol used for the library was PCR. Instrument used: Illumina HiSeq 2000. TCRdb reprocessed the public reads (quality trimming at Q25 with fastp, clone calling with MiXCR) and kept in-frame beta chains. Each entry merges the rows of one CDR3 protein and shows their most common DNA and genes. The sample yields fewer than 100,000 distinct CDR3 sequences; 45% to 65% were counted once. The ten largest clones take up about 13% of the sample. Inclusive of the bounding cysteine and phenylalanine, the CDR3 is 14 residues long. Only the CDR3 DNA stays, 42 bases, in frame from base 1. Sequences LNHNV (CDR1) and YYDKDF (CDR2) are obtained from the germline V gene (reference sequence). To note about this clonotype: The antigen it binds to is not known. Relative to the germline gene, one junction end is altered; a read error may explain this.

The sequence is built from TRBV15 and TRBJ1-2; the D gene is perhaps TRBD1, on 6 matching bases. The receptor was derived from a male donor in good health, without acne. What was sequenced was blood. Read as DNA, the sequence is TGTGCCAGGGGGGGGGGGGCTGAAAGGGGGGGCTACGGCTTC. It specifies CARGGGAERGGYGF.